A selection of T cell receptor beta chains follows, all from one sample in a study of blood T cell repertoires in COVID-19. The repertoire was sequenced with immunoSEQ multiplex PCR; TCRdb's copy has only in-frame clones and lacks some. The table lists under 30,000 clones, under 95% of them singletons, with roughly 2.3% in the top ten. The sample comprised peripheral blood. The receptors stem from a man in his forties or fifties with active COVID-19. Both conserved end residues are part of each CDR3.

V	J	CDR3
TRBV7-9	TRBJ1-5	CASSLGQVNQPQHF
TRBV3-1/TRBV3-2	TRBJ1-1	CASSHDTEAFF
TRBV7-9	TRBJ2-1	CASSSPLMEGEQFF
TRBV9	TRBJ2-5	CASSVGGAQETQYF
TRBV11-2	TRBJ2-5	CASSPIAGAETQYF
TRBV19	TRBJ1-1	CASSSQGYYGAEAFF
TRBV7-2	TRBJ2-6	CASSSILGQIHSGANVLTF
TRBV6-2/TRBV6-3	TRBJ2-4	CASSPRAGGAKNIQYF
TRBV12-5	TRBJ1-1	CASGPRLPRQGNTEAFF
TRBV5-1	TRBJ2-7	CASSLVGMETEQYF
TRBV6-5	TRBJ1-5	CASRSGGAVSQPQHF
TRBV27	TRBJ2-3	CASSFLLRDTQYF
TRBV28	TRBJ1-2	CASTYPRQGRDGYTF
TRBV6-1	TRBJ1-3	CASSDGGRSGNTIYF
TRBV24-1	TRBJ2-3	CATSDDRFGIGQYF
TRBV27	TRBJ2-6	CASSLRPRGPITGANVLTF
TRBV2	TRBJ2-3	CASSLTGGWTDTQYF
TRBV28	TRBJ1-2	CASSANRGPNYGYTF
TRBV2	TRBJ1-5	CASKNRGSNQPQHF
TRBV12-3/TRBV12-4	TRBJ1-6	CASNLDRVSPLHF
TRBV7-9	TRBJ2-7	CASSLVQNEQYF
TRBV12-3/TRBV12-4	TRBJ1-2	CASSLGGGFGYTF
TRBV9	TRBJ2-3	CASSVAGTSAASTDTQYF
TRBV7-6	TRBJ1-4	CASSSLGGVKEEKLFF
TRBV30	TRBJ1-3	CAWRGVSSGNTIYF
TRBV7-2	TRBJ2-7	CASSLSTGYSYEQYF
TRBV3-1/TRBV3-2	TRBJ2-1	CASSQEGTSGREQFF
TRBV30	TRBJ2-1	CAWSIWDRGGGKQFF
TRBV6-6	TRBJ2-7	CASSALGGSSYEQYF
TRBV27	TRBJ1-6	CASRTDSPNSPLHF
TRBV5-1	TRBJ1-1	CASSLGDRGIGNTEAFF
TRBV13	TRBJ2-1	CASSLTTGGSDEQFF
TRBV12-3/TRBV12-4	TRBJ2-7	CASSRGYEQYF
TRBV9	TRBJ1-2	CASSRTGVGGYTF
TRBV29-1	TRBJ1-4	CSVAIRGGEKLFF
TRBV5-1	TRBJ2-7	CASGLPGVDEQYF
TRBV30	TRBJ1-5	CAWSVRQSNQPQHF
TRBV11-3	TRBJ2-1	CASSYTGYEQFF
TRBV2	TRBJ2-2	CASRANFGSGELFF
TRBV5-1	TRBJ1-1	CASSFDSMNTEAFF
TRBV9	TRBJ2-3	CASSVAPGVTDTQYF
TRBV5-1	TRBJ2-3	CASSSQGPTDTQYF
TRBV2	TRBJ1-1	CASRPGTGAGEAFF
TRBV11-2	TRBJ2-3	CASTKFAGLLTDTQYF
TRBV6-5	TRBJ2-3	CASSHEGTATDTQYF
TRBV6-4	TRBJ2-1	CASSALAGGVEQFF
TRBV2	TRBJ2-5	CASSATGAWAETQYF
TRBV18	TRBJ1-2	CASSSTGTYGYTF
TRBV6-6	TRBJ2-7	CASWDRDSAEQYF